The 26 T cell receptor beta chains listed next were all sequenced from one sample in a study of T cell responses to AZD1222 COVID-19 vaccine. The method was immunoSEQ multiplex PCR; TCRdb's version includes in-frame clones alone and lacks a portion of them. The repertoire includes nearly 95,000 clones, around 87% of them detected once, and over 2% sits in the top ten. The source was peripheral blood, collected 28 days after the second AZD1222 dose. Every receptor here comes from an adult who received the AZD1222 COVID-19 vaccine.

CDR3 in amino acids: CAIGASDRGTEAFF. CDR3 nucleotide sequence: TGTGCCATCGGGGCCTCGGACAGGGGAACTGAAGCTTTCTTT. This sequence joins TRBV10-3 and TRBJ1-1; TRBD1 agrees at 9 bases. Germline-derived CDR1 and CDR2 are ENHRY and SYGVKD. The junction had 9 bases not matched to a gene; V was cut back by 8 bases and J by 5 bases. There are 14 residues in the CDR3.

This chain links TRBV6-1 with TRBJ1-4; D is unclear. This CDR3 spans 17 amino acids. Trimming cost V 1 base and J 0 bases, with 12 bases left between them. Germline values: CDR1 MNHNS, CDR2 SASEGT. Here the CDR3 DNA reads TGTGCCAGCAGTGAAGGCTTGGCGCCTGCAACTAATGAAAAACTGTTTTTT. Its protein product is CASSEGLAPATNEKLFF.

The rearrangement joins TRBV2 to TRBJ2-1; 7 bases line up with TRBD1. Germline trimming cut 1 base from V and 2 bases from J; bases unmatched to any gene: 2. CDR3 length: 15 residues. Germline V lookup: CDR1 SNHLY, CDR2 FYNNEI. CDR3 region: CASSEEGAPYNEQFF. CDR3 bases: TGTGCCAGCAGTGAAGAGGGGGCGCCCTACAATGAGCAGTTCTTC.

The chain employs TRBV12-5 and TRBJ1-1; maybe TRBD1 (5 bases). This CDR3 is 21 amino acids long. The V and J ends lost 0 bases and 1 base respectively, with 27 bases between them. The germline gives CDR1 LGHNT, CDR2 FRNRAP. CDR3 bases: TGTGCTAGTGGTTTGGTAAATCGATCTCCGGGATGGGGGATTAAGAACACTGAAGCTTTCTTT. This gives the protein CASGLVNRSPGWGIKNTEAFF.

A few counts support this clone. The chain uses TRBV5-6 and TRBJ1-4; D is unclear. Per germline, CDR1 SGHDT and CDR2 YYEEEE. V was shortened by 0 bases and J by 8 bases, with 8 bases between the two germline ends. The CDR3 totals 13 residues. The CDR3 region has the DNA TGTGCCAGCAGCTTGGGCCGATTAGAAAAACTGTTTTTT. The encoded protein is CASSLGRLEKLFF. Combining the CDR3 with reference TRBV5-6 and TRBJ1-4 gives the whole variable domain DAGVTQSPTHLIKTRGQQVTLRCSPKSGHDTVSWYQQALGQGPQFIFQYYEEEERQRGNFPDRFSGHQFPNYSSELNVNALLLGDSALYLCASSLGRLEKLFFGSGTQLSVL.

This rearrangement joins TRBV5-1 to TRBJ1-1, with D unclear. Between the trimmed V and J ends, which lost 0 bases and 4 bases, there was a span of 10 bases. There are 14 residues in the CDR3. The V gene's germline CDR1 is SGHRS and CDR2 YFSETQ. CDR3 nucleotide sequence: TGCGCCAGCAGCTTGGATGGGTTTTCCACTGAAGCTTTCTTT. It specifies CASSLDGFSTEAFF.

The rearrangement uses TRBV20-1 and TRBJ2-5, with D maybe TRBD2 (6 bases). V dropped 3 bases and J dropped 7 bases, with 18 bases sitting between them. The CDR3 sequence is 14 residues long. In germline, CDR1 is DFQATT, CDR2 SNEGSKA (reference sequence). CDR3 sequence (DNA): TGCAGTGCTAGTGGGCTAGCGCCGCCTGGGACCCAGTACTTC. Its protein product is CSASGLAPPGTQYF.

Details on this clone: One end of the junction does not line up with germline, which may come from a read error. The J gene is TRBJ2-7, the V gene TRBV7-9; D gene ambiguous. Looked up from germline, CDR1 is SEHNR and CDR2 is FQNEAQ (reference sequence). The CDR3 has 11 residues. The CDR3 sequence is CASSLSYEQHF. DNA of the CDR3: TGTGCCAGCAGCTTGAGCTACGAGCAGCACTTC.

This clone was seen a handful of times. The rearrangement uses TRBV29-1 and TRBJ1-1; D possibly corresponds to TRBD1 (5 bases). Trimming shortened V by 4 bases and J by 6 bases, and 21 bases separated the two germline ends. In germline, CDR1 is SQVTM, CDR2 ANQGSEA. This CDR3 spans 15 amino acids. CDR3 sequence (DNA): TGCAGCGTTGCCGCAGGGTGGGGGATGGAGGCTGAAGCTTTCTTT. It yields the protein CSVAAGWGMEAEAFF. Drawing the rest from reference TRBV29-1 and TRBJ1-1, the complete variable domain is SAVISQKPSRDICQRGTSLTIQCQVDSQVTMMFWYRQQPGQSLTLIATANQGSEATYESGFVIDKFPISRPNLTFSTLTVSNMSPEDSSIYLCSVAAGWGMEAEAFFGQGTRLTVV.

V usage is TRBV5-1 and J usage is TRBJ2-3; perhaps D is TRBD1 or TRBD2 (5 bases each). Between the trimmed V and J ends, which lost 3 bases and 3 bases, there was a span of 14 bases. In germline, CDR1 is SGHRS, CDR2 YFSETQ. The CDR3 totals 15 residues. The CDR3 region is CASSSPGRTTDTQYF. The DNA of the CDR3 is TGCGCCAGCAGCTCTCCGGGACGGACGACAGATACGCAGTATTTT.

The chain uses TRBV15 and TRBJ2-1; 7 nucleotides line up with TRBD1. This CDR3 is 16 amino acids long. Trimming at V came to 3 bases and at J to 2 bases, leaving 7 bases not matched to a gene. Germline V CDR1 and CDR2: LNHNV, YYDKDF (reference sequence). The CDR3 region has the DNA TGTGCCACCAGCAGTGCCTCCGGGACAGCCTACAATGAGCAGTTCTTC. Its translation is CATSSASGTAYNEQFF.

The CDR3 spells CASSEATGTGNSPLHF. The CDR3 DNA follows: TGTGCCAGCAGTGAAGCGACCGGGACAGGGAATTCACCCCTCCACTTT. The chain is built from TRBV6-1 and TRBJ1-6, with 9 bases identical to TRBD1. V gave up 0 bases and J gave up 7 bases; unmatched junction bases: 4. The length of the CDR3 is 16 residues. The germline V gene has CDR1 MNHNS and CDR2 SASEGT.

The chain links TRBV7-2 to TRBJ2-5, with no clear D. The CDR3 extends over 12 amino acids. The germline V gene encodes CDR1 SGHTA and CDR2 FQGNSA. V lost 0 bases and J 9 bases, leaving 8 bases between the germline ends. In DNA, the CDR3 is TGTGCCAGCAGCTTAGCTTTAGGGTCCCAGTACTTC. The encoded protein is CASSLALGSQYF.

This chain joins TRBV20-1 and TRBJ1-1; TRBD1 is a possible D gene (5 bases). Germline-derived CDR1 and CDR2 are DFQATT and SNEGSKA (reference sequence). Trimming left V 7 bases short and J 3 bases short, with 9 bases between. This CDR3 spans 11 amino acids. For the CDR3, the DNA is TGCAGTGTCGCCAGGGACACTGAAGCTTTCTTT. Protein product: CSVARDTEAFF.

The J gene is TRBJ1-2, the V gene TRBV3-1 (or the pseudogene TRBV3-2); D perhaps matches TRBD1 (6 bases). Germline CDR1 is LGHDT and CDR2 is YNNKEL (reference sequence). The CDR3 loop spans 13 amino acids. Trimming took 7 bases from V and 2 from J, leaving 11 bases between them. This chain's CDR3 is CASNLRGNYGYTF. The CDR3 coding sequence is TGTGCCAGCAACCTCAGGGGAAACTATGGCTACACCTTC.

The chain links TRBV21-1 to TRBJ2-6. TRBV21-1 has pseudogene status. The CDR3 is made up of 18 amino acids. The CDR3 region has the DNA TGTGCCAGCAGCAAACTTTGGACGGCTATAGGTGGGGCCAACGTCCTGACTTTC. Its translation is CASSKLWTAIGGANVLTF.

This rearrangement joins TRBV5-4 to TRBJ2-1; TRBD1 matches at 11 bases. There are 16 residues in the CDR3. The germline CDR1 and CDR2 sequences are SGHNT and YYREEE (reference sequence). J was trimmed by 10 bases and V by 7 bases; bases with no gene match: 16. CDR3 region: CASGPAGTGGTLEQFF. The CDR3 nucleotides are TGTGCCAGCGGACCAGCCGGGACAGGGGGTACTCTAGAGCAGTTCTTC.

The chain joins TRBV7-9 to TRBJ1-1; 7 bases agree with TRBD1. Germline V lookup: CDR1 SEHNR, CDR2 FQNEAQ (reference sequence). The CDR3 is 15 residues long. Unmatched junction bases numbered 8, after V lost 5 bases and J lost 2 bases. CDR3 sequence reads: CASSKRGQRNTEAFF. CDR3 coding DNA: TGTGCCAGCAGCAAACGGGGACAGAGAAACACTGAAGCTTTCTTT.

V usage is TRBV27 and J usage is TRBJ1-5, with TRBD1 identical over 8 bases. The germline V gene has CDR1 MNHEY and CDR2 SMNVEV (reference sequence). The CDR3 spans 16 residues. V was pared by 5 bases and J by 1 base, with 7 bases of the junction left unmatched. As DNA, the CDR3 is TGTGCCAGCAGTGGGACAGGCGTCGGAAGCAATCAGCCCCAGCATTTT. The encoded protein is CASSGTGVGSNQPQHF.

In DNA form, the CDR3 reads TGTGCCAGCAGCTTAACAGCGGGAGGGTTATACAATGAGCAGTTCTTC. It codes for CASSLTAGGLYNEQFF. V is TRBV7-3 and J is TRBJ2-1; 10 bases agree with TRBD2. The V and J ends lost 0 bases and 4 bases, in that order; junction bases with no gene match: 3. In germline, CDR1 is SGHTA, CDR2 FQGTGA. This CDR3 region has 16 residues.

The gene calls are TRBV30 and TRBJ1-1; D call uncertain. V lost 2 bases, J lost 11 bases, and 9 bases lay in between. This CDR3 has 10 residues. The germline CDR1 and CDR2 sequences are GTSNPN and SVGIG (reference sequence). CDR3 in amino acids: CAWSLAPAFF. The CDR3 region has the DNA TGTGCCTGGAGTTTAGCGCCTGCTTTCTTT.

The chain combines TRBV14 with TRBJ1-2; TRBD1 is a possible D gene (6 bases). Germline assignment: CDR1 SGHDN and CDR2 FVKESK. The length of the CDR3 is 16 residues. The V end was cut by 2 bases, the J end by 5 bases, with 18 bases between. In nucleotides, the CDR3 is TGTGCCAGCAGCCAACTACAGGGCGAGGGAGTTTATGGCTACACCTTC. This gives the protein CASSQLQGEGVYGYTF.

The J gene is TRBJ1-2, the V gene TRBV19; D is undetermined. The CDR3 contains 10 residues. Germline loops: CDR1 LNHDA, CDR2 SQIVND (reference sequence). V lost 5 bases, J lost 5 bases, and 3 bases lay in between. The CDR3 region has the DNA TGTGCCAGTAGTCGGTATGGCTACACCTTC. Protein sequence: CASSRYGYTF.

The rearrangement uses TRBV11-2 and TRBJ1-2; tentatively, D is TRBD1 (5 bases). The CDR3 extends over 15 amino acids. Germline V gives CDR1 SGHAT, CDR2 FQNNGV. V dropped 5 bases and J dropped 0 bases, with 13 bases sitting between them. This chain's CDR3 is CASSPQGATNYGYTF. DNA for the CDR3: TGTGCCAGCAGCCCGCAGGGAGCAACTAACTATGGCTACACCTTC.

V is TRBV6-2 or TRBV6-3 and J is TRBJ2-3, with D possibly TRBD2 on 5 matching bases. This CDR3 contains 17 residues. Trimming removed 6 bases from V and 3 bases from J, with 22 bases in between. Looked up from germline, CDR1 is MNHEY and CDR2 is SVGEGT. CDR3 residues: CASSPTGEGSLTDTQYF. DNA of the CDR3: TGTGCCAGCAGCCCTACCGGCGAAGGGAGCCTTACAGATACGCAGTATTTT.

This sequence joins TRBV5-1 and TRBJ2-2; D might be TRBD1 (6 bases). The V end lost 4 bases, the J end lost 4 bases, and 11 bases lay between the germline ends. Looked up from germline, CDR1 is SGHRS and CDR2 is YFSETQ. This CDR3 spans 14 amino acids. CDR3 DNA sequence: TGCGCCAGCAGCCGGGACACCTTCACCGGGGAGCTGTTTTTT. Amino acids: CASSRDTFTGELFF.